This T cell receptor beta chain was obtained from a study of CD8 T cells in Susac syndrome. Reverse transcription of 0.5 to 1 ug RNA was performed with random hexamers. TCRdb fed the immunoSEQ multiplex PCR reads into MiXCR, producing one record per CDR3 protein. The table has roughly 200,000 distinct CDR3 sequences, approximately 95% seen once. This CDR3 contains 13 residues. V gave up 0 bases and J gave up 8 bases, with 11 bases separating them. Per germline, CDR1 DFQATT and CDR2 SNEGSKA (reference sequence). The receptor was isolated from a human donor in good health. Specimen: CD4+ T cells from PBMCs. The chain is built from TRBV20-1 and TRBJ2-1, with D possibly matching TRBD2 (6 bases). The CDR3 DNA reads as TGCAGTGCTAGAGAAATCGGGGGATATGAGCAGTTCTTC. Amino acid sequence: CSAREIGGYEQFF.